There are many counts of the clone carrying this T cell receptor beta chain. The antigen remains unidentified. These data come from a study of neurological immune-mediated disorders. The cDNA came from 5'RACE with 10-nucleotide random UMIs. TCRdb fed the 5' RACE reads into MiXCR, producing one record per CDR3 protein. The profile shows 87,000 or so distinct CDR3 sequences, roughly 3.5% of them singletons. The study, taken as a whole, reports: The study phylogenetically grouped the repertoires of 18 of 34 multiple sclerosis patients into one related-CDR3 cluster, a possible signature.

Sequencing used PBMCs. This TCR was recovered from a woman between 50 and 59 years old with multiple sclerosis.

CDR3: CSARSGPLLEKLFF. CDR3 bases: TGCAGTGCCCGAAGCGGCCCGCTTTTGGAAAAACTGTTTTTT. The J gene is TRBJ1-4, the V gene TRBV20-1; D is undetermined. The V gene lost 6 bases and the J gene lost 8 bases, with 19 bases spanning the gap. Per germline, CDR1 DFQATT and CDR2 SNEGSKA (reference sequence). The CDR3 loop spans 14 amino acids.